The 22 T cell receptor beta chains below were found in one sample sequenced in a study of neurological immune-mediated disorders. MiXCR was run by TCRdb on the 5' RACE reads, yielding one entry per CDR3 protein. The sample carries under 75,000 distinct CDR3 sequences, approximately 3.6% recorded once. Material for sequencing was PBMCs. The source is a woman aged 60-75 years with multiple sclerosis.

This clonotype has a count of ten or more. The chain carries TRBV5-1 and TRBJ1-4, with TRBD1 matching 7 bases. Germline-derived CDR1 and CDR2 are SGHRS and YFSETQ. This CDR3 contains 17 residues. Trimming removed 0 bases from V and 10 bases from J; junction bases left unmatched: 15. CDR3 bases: TGCGCCAGCAGCTTGGACCCTCGACTTCTACGGGACAGAAAACTGTTTTTT. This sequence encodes CASSLDPRLLRDRKLFF.

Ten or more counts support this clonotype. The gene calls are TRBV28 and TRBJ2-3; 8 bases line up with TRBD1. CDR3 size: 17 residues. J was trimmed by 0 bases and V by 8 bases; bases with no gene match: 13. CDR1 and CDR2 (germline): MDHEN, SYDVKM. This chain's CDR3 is CASDRQGRWASTDTQYF. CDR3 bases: TGTGCCAGCGACCGACAGGGGAGGTGGGCTAGCACAGATACGCAGTATTTT.

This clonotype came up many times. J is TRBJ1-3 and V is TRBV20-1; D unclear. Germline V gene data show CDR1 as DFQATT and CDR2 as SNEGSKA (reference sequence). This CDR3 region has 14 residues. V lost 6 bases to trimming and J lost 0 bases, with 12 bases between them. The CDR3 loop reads CSAVLRSSGNTIYF. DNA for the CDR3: TGCAGTGCGGTCCTCAGAAGCTCTGGAAACACCATATATTTT.

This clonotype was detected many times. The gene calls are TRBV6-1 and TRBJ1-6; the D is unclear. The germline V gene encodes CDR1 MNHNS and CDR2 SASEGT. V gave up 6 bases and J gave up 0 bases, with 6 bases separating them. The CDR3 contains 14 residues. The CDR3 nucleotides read TGTGCCAGCAGGGACGGCTCCTATAATTCACCCCTCCACTTT. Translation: CASRDGSYNSPLHF.

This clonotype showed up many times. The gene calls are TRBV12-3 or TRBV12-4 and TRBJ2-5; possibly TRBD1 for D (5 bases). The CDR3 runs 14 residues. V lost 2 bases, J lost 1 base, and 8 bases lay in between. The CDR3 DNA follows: TGTGCCAGCAGTTTATCAGGGATCCAAGAGACCCAGTACTTC. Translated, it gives CASSLSGIQETQYF.

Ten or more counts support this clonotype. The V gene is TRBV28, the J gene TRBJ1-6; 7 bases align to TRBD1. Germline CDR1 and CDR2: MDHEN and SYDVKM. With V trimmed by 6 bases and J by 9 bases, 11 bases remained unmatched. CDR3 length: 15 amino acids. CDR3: CASRQGGAGGSPLHF. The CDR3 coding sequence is TGTGCCAGCAGACAAGGTGGGGCAGGGGGTTCACCCCTCCACTTT. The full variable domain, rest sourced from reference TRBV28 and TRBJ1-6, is DVKVTQSSRYLVKRTGEKVFLECVQDMDHENMFWYRQDPGLGLRLIYFSYDVKMKEKGDIPEGYSVSREKKERFSLILESASTNQTSMYLCASRQGGAGGSPLHFGNGTRLTVT.

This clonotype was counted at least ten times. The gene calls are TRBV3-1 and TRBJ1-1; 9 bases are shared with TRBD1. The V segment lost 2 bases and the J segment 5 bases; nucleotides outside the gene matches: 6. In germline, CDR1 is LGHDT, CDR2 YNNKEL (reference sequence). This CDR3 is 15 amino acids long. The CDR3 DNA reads TGTGCCAGCAGCCAACCCACGGGGACAGGGACTGAAGCTTTCTTT. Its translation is CASSQPTGTGTEAFF.

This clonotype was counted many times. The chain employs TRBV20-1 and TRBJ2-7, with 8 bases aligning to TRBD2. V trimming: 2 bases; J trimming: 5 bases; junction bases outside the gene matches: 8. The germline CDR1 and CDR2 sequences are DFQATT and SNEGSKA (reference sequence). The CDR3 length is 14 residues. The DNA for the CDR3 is TGCAGTGCTAGATTCGGGGGGGCCGGTAACGAGCAGTACTTC. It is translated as CSARFGGAGNEQYF.

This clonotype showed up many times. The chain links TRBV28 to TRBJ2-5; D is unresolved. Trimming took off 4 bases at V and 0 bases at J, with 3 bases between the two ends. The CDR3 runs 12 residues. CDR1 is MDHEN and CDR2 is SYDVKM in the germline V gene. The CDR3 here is CASSWDQETQYF. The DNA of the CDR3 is TGTGCCAGCAGTTGGGACCAAGAGACCCAGTACTTC.

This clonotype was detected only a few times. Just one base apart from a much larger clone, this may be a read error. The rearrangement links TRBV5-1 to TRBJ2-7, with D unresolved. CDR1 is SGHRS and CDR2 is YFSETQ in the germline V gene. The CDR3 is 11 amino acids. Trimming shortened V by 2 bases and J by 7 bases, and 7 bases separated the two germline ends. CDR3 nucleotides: TGCGCCAGCAGCTTTGCAGAAGAGCAGTACTTC. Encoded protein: CASSFAEEQYF.

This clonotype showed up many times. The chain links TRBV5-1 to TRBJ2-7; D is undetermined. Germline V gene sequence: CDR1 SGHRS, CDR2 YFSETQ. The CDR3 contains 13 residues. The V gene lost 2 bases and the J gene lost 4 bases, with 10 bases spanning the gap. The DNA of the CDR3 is TGCGCCAGCAGCTTTTCCCCCAAATACGAGCAGTACTTC. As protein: CASSFSPKYEQYF.

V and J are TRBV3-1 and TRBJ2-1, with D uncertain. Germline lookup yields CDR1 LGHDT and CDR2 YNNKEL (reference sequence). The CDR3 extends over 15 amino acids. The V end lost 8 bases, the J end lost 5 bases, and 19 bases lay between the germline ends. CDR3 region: CASGTLKSVDNEQFF. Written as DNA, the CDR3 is TGTGCCAGCGGAACTCTGAAATCAGTCGACAATGAGCAGTTCTTC.

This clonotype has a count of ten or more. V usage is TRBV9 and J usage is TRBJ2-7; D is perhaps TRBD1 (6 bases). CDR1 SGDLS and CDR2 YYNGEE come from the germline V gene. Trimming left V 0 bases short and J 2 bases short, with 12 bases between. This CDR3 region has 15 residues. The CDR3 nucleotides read TGTGCCAGCAGCGTAGCAGGGACAAGTCCCTACGAGCAGTACTTC. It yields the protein CASSVAGTSPYEQYF.

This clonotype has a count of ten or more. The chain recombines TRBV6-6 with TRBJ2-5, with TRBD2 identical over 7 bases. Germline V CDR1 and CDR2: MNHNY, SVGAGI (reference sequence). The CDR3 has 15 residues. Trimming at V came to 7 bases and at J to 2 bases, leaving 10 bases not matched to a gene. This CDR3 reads CASTQPLAEQETQYF. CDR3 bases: TGTGCCAGCACCCAACCCCTAGCGGAACAAGAGACCCAGTACTTC.

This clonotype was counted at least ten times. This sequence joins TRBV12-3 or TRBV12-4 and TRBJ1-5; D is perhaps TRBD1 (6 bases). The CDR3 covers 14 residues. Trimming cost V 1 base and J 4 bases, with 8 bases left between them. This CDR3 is CASSLGQVNQPQHF. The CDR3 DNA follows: TGTGCCAGCAGTTTAGGACAGGTTAATCAGCCCCAGCATTTT.

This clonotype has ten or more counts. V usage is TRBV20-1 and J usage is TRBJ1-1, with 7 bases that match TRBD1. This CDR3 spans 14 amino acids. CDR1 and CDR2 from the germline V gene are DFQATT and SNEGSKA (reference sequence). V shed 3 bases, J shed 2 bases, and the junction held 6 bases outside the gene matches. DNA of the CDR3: TGCAGTGCTAGTGGGGGGACAGAAAACACTGAAGCTTTCTTT. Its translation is CSASGGTENTEAFF.

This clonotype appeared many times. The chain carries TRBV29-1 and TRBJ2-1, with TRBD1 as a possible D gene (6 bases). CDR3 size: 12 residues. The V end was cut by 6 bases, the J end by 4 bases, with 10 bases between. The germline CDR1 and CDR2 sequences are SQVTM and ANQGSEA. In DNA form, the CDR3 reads TGCAGCGTGGCGACAGGATACAATGAGCAGTTCTTC. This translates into CSVATGYNEQFF.

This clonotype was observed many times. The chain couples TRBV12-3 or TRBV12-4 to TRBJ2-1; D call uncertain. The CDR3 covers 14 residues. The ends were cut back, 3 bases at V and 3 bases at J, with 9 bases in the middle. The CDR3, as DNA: TGTGCCAGCAGTTTCGAACGCGGCTACAATGAGCAGTTCTTC. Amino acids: CASSFERGYNEQFF.

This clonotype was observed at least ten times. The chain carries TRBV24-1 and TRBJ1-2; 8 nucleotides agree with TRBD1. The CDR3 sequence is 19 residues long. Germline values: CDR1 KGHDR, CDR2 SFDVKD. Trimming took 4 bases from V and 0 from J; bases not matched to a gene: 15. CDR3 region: CATSDAAGQGGSTNYGYTF. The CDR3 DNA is TGTGCCACCAGTGACGCTGCAGGACAGGGAGGATCGACTAACTATGGCTACACCTTC.

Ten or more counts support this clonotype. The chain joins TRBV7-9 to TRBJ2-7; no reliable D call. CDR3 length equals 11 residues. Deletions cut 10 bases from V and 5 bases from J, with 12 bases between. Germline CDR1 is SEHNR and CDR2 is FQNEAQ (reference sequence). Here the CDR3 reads CATHRSDEQYF. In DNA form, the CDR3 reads TGTGCCACCCATCGGAGTGACGAGCAGTACTTC.

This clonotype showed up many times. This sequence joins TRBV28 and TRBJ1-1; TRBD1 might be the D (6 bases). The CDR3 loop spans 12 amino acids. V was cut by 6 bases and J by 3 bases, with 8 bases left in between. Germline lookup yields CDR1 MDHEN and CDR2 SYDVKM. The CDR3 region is CASSRQDTEAFF. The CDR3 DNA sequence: TGTGCCAGCAGCCGACAGGACACTGAAGCTTTCTTT.

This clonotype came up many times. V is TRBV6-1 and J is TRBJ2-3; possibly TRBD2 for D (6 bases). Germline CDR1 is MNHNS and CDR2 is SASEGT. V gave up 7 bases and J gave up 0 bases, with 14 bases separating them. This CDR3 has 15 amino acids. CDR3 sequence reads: CASMDGTGSTDTQYF. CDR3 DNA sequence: TGTGCCAGCATGGACGGGACTGGTAGCACAGATACGCAGTATTTT.